The 6 T cell receptor beta chains below come from one sample, sequenced in a study of blood T cell repertoires in COVID-19. Assay: immunoSEQ multiplex PCR; the TCRdb copy retains only in-frame clones and omits some. Of 270,000 or so clones in the sample, around 88% were seen once. Sequences were obtained from PBMCs or T cells enriched from blood (not recorded which). Every receptor here comes from a woman between 35 and 50 years old with acute COVID-19.

This chain connects TRBV7-9 to TRBJ1-2; the D is unclear. Trimming shortened V by 7 bases and J by 0 bases, and 9 bases separated the two germline ends. The germline V gene has CDR1 SEHNR and CDR2 FQNEAQ (reference sequence). This CDR3 spans 13 amino acids. CDR3 DNA: TGTGCCAGCACGGACGGAGCTAACTATGGCTACACCTTC. Translating gives CASTDGANYGYTF.

In nucleotides, the CDR3 is TGTGCCAGCAGGGGACCGGGGCTAGCGTTCTACGAGCAGTACTTC. Protein product: CASRGPGLAFYEQYF. The chain has TRBV27 and TRBJ2-7; TRBD2 is a possible D gene (6 bases). The V end lost 6 bases, the J end lost 3 bases, and 18 bases lay between the germline ends. CDR1 is MNHEY, CDR2 SMNVEV, per germline (reference sequence). CDR3 length: 15 residues.

V and J are TRBV24-1 and TRBJ2-5; 14 nucleotides agree with TRBD2. With 4 bases clipped from V and 5 bases from J, the junction kept 5 bases outside the gene matches. The CDR3 length is 16 residues. Looked up from germline, CDR1 is KGHDR and CDR2 is SFDVKD. The CDR3 DNA follows: TGTGCCACCAGTGACCCGTGGACTAGCGGGGGGGAGACCCAGTACTTC. Translation gives CATSDPWTSGGETQYF.

The gene calls are TRBV24-1 and TRBJ1-2; D is uncertain. Trimming pared 4 bases from V and 3 bases from J, leaving 5 bases between. The CDR3 has 12 residues. The germline gives CDR1 KGHDR, CDR2 SFDVKD. The CDR3 here is CATSEPDYGYTF. CDR3 in DNA: TGTGCCACCAGTGAGCCAGACTATGGCTACACCTTC.

V and J are TRBV4-1 and TRBJ2-5; 7 bases line up with TRBD1. The trim removed 2 bases at V and 3 bases at J, leaving 9 bases unmatched. There are 16 residues in the CDR3. Germline assignment: CDR1 MGHRA and CDR2 YSYEKL. The CDR3, as DNA: TGCGCCAGCAGCCAAAACCGGGACAGCATTGAAGAGACCCAGTACTTC. The encoded protein is CASSQNRDSIEETQYF.

The sample holds a few counts of this clone. The gene calls are TRBV7-2 and TRBJ1-1; the match to TRBD1 covers 7 bases. This CDR3 comprises 11 residues. Losses at the gene ends were 5 bases for V and 9 bases for J; bases not matched to a gene: 3. Per the germline V gene, CDR1 is SGHTA and CDR2 is FQGNSA. CDR3 nucleotides: TGTGCCAGCAGCCCAAGGGGGCAAGCTTTCTTT. It encodes CASSPRGQAFF.